The T cell receptor beta chain under discussion was sequenced for a study of blood T cell repertoires in COVID-19. Study information: Donors in the United States, Italy and Spain gave samples during acute or convalescent COVID-19.

CDR1 and CDR2 (germline): MNHNY, SVGAGI (reference sequence). Deletions cut 5 bases from V and 0 bases from J, with 17 bases between. This CDR3 comprises 17 residues. Method: immunoSEQ multiplex PCR; TCRdb's copy keeps in-frame clones and lacks some. The sample consists of 65,000 to 90,000 clones, roughly 86% of them appearing once. Material: peripheral blood. The V and J genes are TRBV6-6 and TRBJ2-4; maybe TRBD1 (5 bases). The clonotype originates from a man in his fifties with active COVID-19. The CDR3 bases are TGTGCCAGCAGTCAACCGACAGCAAGAGTAGCCAAAAACATTCAGTACTTC. Translating gives CASSQPTARVAKNIQYF.